This T cell receptor (beta chain) appears in the sequencing data of a study of technical replicates of blood from several donors. The CDR3 consists of 16 residues. The V gene end was trimmed by 5 bases and the J gene end by 2 bases; junction bases not matched to a gene: 5. CDR1 and CDR2 (germline): SGHNT, YENEEA. Sequenced by immunoSEQ multiplex PCR; TCRdb stores in-frame clones only, minus some. The sample contains roughly 15,000 clones, about 87% of which appear only once. The chain has TRBV11-3 and TRBJ2-3, with TRBD2 matching over 12 bases. Sample: PBMCs. The TCR sequence derives from a human donor in good health. The CDR3 DNA reads as TGTGCCAGCAGCGTGGGGACTAGCGGGCTCACAGATACGCAGTATTTT. The encoded protein is CASSVGTSGLTDTQYF.